This T cell receptor (beta chain) was captured in a study of blood T cell repertoires in COVID-19. Per the authors' pipeline: Reference gene primers were amplified, and this amplification served to estimate nucleated cell counts. Using immunoSEQ multiplex PCR, the repertoire was profiled, and TCRdb retains in-frame clones only, with some absent. From that table come the V and J calls and clone size; the DNA was used to work out D and trimming. Here the sample spans under 35,000 clones, 83% being singletons. In germline, CDR1 is SGHTA, CDR2 FQGNSA. Trimming cost V 0 bases and J 2 bases, with 7 bases left between them. The CDR3 extends over 14 amino acids.

The TCR originated in a man aged 65 to 79 with active COVID-19. J is TRBJ1-1 and V is TRBV7-2; D is unclear. Sample: peripheral blood. CDR3 in DNA: TGTGCCAGCAGCTTAGCGAGGCTAAACACTGAAGCTTTCTTT. Protein sequence: CASSLARLNTEAFF.